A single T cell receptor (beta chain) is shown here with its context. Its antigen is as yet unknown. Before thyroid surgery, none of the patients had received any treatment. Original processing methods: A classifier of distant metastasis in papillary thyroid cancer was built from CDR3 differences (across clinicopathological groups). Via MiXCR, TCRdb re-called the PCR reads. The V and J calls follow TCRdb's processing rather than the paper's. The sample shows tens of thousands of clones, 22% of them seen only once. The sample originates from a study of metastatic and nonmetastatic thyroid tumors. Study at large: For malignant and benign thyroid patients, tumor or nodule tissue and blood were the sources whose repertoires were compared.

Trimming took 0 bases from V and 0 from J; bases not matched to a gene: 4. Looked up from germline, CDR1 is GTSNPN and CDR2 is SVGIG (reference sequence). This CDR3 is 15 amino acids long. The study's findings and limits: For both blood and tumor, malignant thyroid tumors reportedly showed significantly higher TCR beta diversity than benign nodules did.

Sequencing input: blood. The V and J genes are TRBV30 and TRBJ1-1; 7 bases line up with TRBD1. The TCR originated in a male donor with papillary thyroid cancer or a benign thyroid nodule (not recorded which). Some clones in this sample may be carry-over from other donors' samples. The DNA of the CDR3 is TGTGCCTGGAGTGTAACGGGACAGCTGAACACTGAAGCTTTCTTT. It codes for CAWSVTGQLNTEAFF.